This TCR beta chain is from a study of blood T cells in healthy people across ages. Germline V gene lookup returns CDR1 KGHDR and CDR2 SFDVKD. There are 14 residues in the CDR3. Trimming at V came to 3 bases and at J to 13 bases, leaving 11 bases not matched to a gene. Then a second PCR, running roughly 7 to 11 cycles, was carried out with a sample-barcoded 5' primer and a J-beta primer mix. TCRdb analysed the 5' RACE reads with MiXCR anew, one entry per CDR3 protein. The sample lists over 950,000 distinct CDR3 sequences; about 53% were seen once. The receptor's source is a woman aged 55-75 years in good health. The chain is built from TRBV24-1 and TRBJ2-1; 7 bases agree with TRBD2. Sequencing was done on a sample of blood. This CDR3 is CATSDIGRGNGQFF. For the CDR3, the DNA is TGTGCCACCAGTGATATAGGGAGGGGCAACGGACAGTTCTTC.